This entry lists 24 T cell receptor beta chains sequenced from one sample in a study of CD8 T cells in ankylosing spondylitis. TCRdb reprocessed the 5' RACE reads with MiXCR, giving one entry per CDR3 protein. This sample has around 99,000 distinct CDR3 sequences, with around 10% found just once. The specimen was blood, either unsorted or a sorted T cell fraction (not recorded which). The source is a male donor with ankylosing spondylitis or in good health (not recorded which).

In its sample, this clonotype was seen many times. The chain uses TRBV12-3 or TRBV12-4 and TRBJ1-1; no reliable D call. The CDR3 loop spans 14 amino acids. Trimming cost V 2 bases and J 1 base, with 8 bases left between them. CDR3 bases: TGTGCCAGCAGTTTATTCAGCGGGAACACTGAAGCTTTCTTT. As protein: CASSLFSGNTEAFF.

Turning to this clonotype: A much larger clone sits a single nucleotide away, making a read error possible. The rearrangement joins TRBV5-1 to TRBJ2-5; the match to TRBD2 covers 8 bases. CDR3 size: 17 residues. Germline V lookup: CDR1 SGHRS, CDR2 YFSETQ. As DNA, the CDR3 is TGCGACAGCCAAACTACGGGGGGGATAGGGCAACGAGAGACCCAGTACTTC. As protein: CDSQTTGGIGQRETQYF.

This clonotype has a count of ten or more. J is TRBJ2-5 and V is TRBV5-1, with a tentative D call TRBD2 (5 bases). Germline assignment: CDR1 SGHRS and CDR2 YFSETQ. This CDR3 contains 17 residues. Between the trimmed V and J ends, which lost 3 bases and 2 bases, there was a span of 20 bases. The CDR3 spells CASSSTDGVRLQETQYF. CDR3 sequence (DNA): TGCGCCAGCAGCTCGACCGACGGGGTCCGTTTACAAGAGACCCAGTACTTC.

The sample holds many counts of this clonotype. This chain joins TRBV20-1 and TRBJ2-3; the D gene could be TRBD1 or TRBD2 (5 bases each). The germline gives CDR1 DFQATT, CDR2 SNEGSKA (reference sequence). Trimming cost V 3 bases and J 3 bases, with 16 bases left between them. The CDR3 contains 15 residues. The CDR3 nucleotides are TGCAGTGCTAGCCCTGGGGGAGAGGGAACAGATACGCAGTATTTT. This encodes CSASPGGEGTDTQYF.

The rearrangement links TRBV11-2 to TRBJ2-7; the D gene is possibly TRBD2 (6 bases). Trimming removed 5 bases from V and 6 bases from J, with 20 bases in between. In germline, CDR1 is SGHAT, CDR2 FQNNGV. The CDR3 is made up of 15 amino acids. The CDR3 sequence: CASSGPGEGAAEQYF. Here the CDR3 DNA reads TGTGCCAGCAGCGGACCGGGAGAAGGGGCAGCCGAGCAGTACTTC.

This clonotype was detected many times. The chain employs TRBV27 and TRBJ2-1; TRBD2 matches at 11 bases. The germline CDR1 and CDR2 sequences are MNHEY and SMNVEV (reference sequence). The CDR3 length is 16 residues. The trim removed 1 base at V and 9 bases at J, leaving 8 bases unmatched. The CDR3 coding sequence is TGTGCCAGCAGTTTATTGGTAGCGGGGGGGCCGGTTGAGCAGTTCTTC. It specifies CASSLLVAGGPVEQFF.

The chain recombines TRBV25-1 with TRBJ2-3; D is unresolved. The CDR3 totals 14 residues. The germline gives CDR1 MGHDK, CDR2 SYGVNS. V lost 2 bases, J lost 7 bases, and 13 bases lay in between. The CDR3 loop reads CASSEGSVRYTQYF. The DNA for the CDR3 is TGTGCCAGCAGTGAAGGGTCTGTCCGGTATACGCAGTATTTT. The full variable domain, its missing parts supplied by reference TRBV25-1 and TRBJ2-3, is EADIYQTPRYLVIGTGKKITLECSQTMGHDKMYWYQQDPGMELHLIHYSYGVNSTEKGDLSSESTVSRIRTEHFPLTLESARPSHTSQYLCASSEGSVRYTQYFGPGTRLTVL.

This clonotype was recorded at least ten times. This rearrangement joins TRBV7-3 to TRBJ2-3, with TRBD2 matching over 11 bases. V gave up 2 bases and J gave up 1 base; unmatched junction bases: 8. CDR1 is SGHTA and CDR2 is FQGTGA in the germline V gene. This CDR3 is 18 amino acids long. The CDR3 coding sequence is TGTGCCAGCAGCTTATTAGCGGGGGGGCGTTCCCGCACAGATACGCAGTATTTT. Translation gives CASSLLAGGRSRTDTQYF.

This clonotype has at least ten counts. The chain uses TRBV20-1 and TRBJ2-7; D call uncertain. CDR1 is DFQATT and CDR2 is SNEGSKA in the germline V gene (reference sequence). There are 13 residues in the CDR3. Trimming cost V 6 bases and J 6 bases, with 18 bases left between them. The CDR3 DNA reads TGCAGTGCGGCCACTCCGGTCCTTCTCGAGCAGTACTTC. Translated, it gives CSAATPVLLEQYF.

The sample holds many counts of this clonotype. The CDR3: CAISEPGLNTDTQYF. The DNA for the CDR3 is TGTGCCATCAGTGAACCGGGTCTTAATACAGATACGCAGTATTTT. The rearrangement uses TRBV10-3 and TRBJ2-3; no clear D gene. Germline lookup yields CDR1 ENHRY and CDR2 SYGVKD. This CDR3 region has 15 residues. V lost 3 bases and J lost 3, with 13 bases in between.

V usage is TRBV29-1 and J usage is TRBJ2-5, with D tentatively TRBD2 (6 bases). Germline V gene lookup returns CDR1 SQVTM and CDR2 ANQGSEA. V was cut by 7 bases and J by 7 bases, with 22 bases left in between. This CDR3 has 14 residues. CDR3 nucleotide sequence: TGCAGCGCAGCCGTTAGCGGCGAAGGGCGGACCCAGTACTTC. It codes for CSAAVSGEGRTQYF.

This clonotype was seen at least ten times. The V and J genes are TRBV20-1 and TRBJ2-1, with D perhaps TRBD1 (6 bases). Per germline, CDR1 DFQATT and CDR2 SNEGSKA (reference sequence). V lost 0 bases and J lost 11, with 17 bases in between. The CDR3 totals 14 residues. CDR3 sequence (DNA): TGCAGTGCTAGAGATCTACAGGGAGTCGGTCAGCAGTTCTTC. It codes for CSARDLQGVGQQFF.

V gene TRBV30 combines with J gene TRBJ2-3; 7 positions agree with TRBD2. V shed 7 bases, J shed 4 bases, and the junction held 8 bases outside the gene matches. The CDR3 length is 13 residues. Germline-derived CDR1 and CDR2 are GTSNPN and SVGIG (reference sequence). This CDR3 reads CASNRGVSDTQYF. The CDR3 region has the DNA TGTGCCTCCAACCGGGGGGTATCAGATACGCAGTATTTT.

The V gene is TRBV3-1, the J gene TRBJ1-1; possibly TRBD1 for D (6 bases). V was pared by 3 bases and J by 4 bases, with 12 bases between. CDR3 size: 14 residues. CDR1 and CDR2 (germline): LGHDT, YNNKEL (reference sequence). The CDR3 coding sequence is TGTGCCAGCAGCCATACAGGGTTAAGCACTGAAGCTTTCTTT. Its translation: CASSHTGLSTEAFF. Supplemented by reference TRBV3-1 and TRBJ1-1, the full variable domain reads DTAVSQTPKYLVTQMGNDKSIKCEQNLGHDTMYWYKQDSKKFLKIMFSYNNKELIINETVPNRFSPKSPDKAHLNLHINSLELGDSAVYFCASSHTGLSTEAFFGQGTRLTVV.

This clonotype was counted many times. CDR3 sequence (DNA): TGTGCCAGCAGCCAAGAACGGCCCGGCACAGATACGCAGTATTTT. It translates to CASSQERPGTDTQYF. This chain connects TRBV4-2 to TRBJ2-3; D is ambiguous. V dropped 0 bases and J dropped 1 base, with 8 bases sitting between them. CDR3 size: 15 residues. CDR1 and CDR2 (germline): LGHNA, YNFKEQ.

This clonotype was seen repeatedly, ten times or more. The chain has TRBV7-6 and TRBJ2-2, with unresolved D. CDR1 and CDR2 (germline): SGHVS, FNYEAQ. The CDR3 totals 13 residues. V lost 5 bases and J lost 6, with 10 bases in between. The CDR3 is CASSKRNPGELFF. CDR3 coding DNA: TGTGCCAGCAGCAAACGGAATCCCGGGGAGCTGTTTTTT. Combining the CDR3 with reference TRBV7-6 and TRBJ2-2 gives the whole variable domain GAGVSQSPRYKVTKRGQDVALRCDPISGHVSLYWYRQALGQGPEFLTYFNYEAQQDKSGLPNDRFSAERPEGSISTLTIQRTEQRDSAMYRCASSKRNPGELFFGEGSRLTVL.

In nucleotides, the CDR3 is TGTGCCAGCGTAGGGGGTTGGGAGCAGTTCTTC. It yields the protein CASVGGWEQFF. The chain couples TRBV28 to TRBJ2-1; maybe TRBD1 (6 bases). CDR3 length: 11 residues. V dropped 8 bases and J dropped 10 bases, with 12 bases sitting between them. Germline CDR1 MDHEN, CDR2 SYDVKM.

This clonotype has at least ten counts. CDR3: CSARRQGPSYEQYF. CDR3 nucleotide sequence: TGCAGTGCGAGGAGACAGGGGCCCTCCTACGAGCAGTACTTC. This sequence joins TRBV20-1 and TRBJ2-7; 8 positions agree with TRBD1. Germline CDR1 is DFQATT and CDR2 is SNEGSKA (reference sequence). The CDR3 sequence is 14 residues long. The ends lost 6 bases at V and 0 bases at J; junction bases unmatched: 7.

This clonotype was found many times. CDR3 amino acids: CSATPTSGYNEQFF. The CDR3 nucleotides read TGCAGTGCCACCCCCACCAGCGGGTACAATGAGCAGTTCTTC. The chain employs TRBV20-1 and TRBJ2-1; possible D gene TRBD2, 6 bases. Germline V CDR1 and CDR2: DFQATT, SNEGSKA (reference sequence). The CDR3 loop spans 14 amino acids. Trimming stripped 6 bases from V and 4 bases from J, with 16 bases between.

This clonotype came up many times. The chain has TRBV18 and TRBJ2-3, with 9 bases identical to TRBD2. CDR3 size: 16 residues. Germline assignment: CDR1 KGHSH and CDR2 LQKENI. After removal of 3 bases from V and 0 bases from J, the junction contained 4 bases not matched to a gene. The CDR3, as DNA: TGTGCCAGCTCACCGCAGCGGGGGGATAGCACAGATACGCAGTATTTT. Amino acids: CASSPQRGDSTDTQYF.

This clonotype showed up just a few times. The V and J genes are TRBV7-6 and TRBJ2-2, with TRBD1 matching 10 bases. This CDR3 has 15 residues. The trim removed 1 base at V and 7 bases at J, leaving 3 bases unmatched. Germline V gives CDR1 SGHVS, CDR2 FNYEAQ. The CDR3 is CASSLVGQGIGELFF. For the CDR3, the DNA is TGTGCCAGCAGCTTAGTGGGACAGGGGATCGGGGAGCTGTTTTTT.

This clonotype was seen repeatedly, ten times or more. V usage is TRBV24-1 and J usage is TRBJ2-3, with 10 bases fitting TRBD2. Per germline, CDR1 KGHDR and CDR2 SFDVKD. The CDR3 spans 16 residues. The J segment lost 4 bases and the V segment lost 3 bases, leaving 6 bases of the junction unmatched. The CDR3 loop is CATSDRLAGDADTQYF. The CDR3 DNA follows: TGTGCCACCAGTGATCGGCTAGCGGGGGATGCAGATACGCAGTATTTT.

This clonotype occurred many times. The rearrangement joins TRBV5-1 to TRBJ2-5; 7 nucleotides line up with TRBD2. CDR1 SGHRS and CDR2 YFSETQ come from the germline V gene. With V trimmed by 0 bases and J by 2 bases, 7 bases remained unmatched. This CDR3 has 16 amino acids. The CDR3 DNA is TGCGCCAGCAGCTTGGTGCTAGCGGCAATACAAGAGACCCAGTACTTC. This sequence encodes CASSLVLAAIQETQYF.

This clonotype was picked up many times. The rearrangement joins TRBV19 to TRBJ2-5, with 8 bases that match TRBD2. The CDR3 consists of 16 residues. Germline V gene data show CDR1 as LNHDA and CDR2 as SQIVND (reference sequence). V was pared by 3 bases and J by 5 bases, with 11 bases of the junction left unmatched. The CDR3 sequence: CASSIHQAGAGETQYF. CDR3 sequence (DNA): TGTGCCAGTAGTATTCACCAAGCGGGGGCAGGGGAGACCCAGTACTTC.